This T cell receptor beta chain derives from a study of T cell repertoires in cytomegalovirus infection. The overall study: TCR beta signatures that were public indicated CMV infection and matching HLA type.

This clonotype was picked up a small number of times. As yet, its antigen is unknown. V lost 5 bases, J lost 4 bases, and 6 bases stayed unmatched. Per germline, CDR1 MNHNY and CDR2 SVGAGI (reference sequence). The CDR3 length is 14 residues. General study results and limits: Across the ex vivo response, the dominant clonotypes were HLA-C-restricted CMV-specific TCR beta clonotypes. Cumulative frequency (of public TCR beta family members) identified carriers of CMV plus the relevant HLA.

TCRdb independently ran MiXCR on the reads; one entry per CDR3 protein. The sample contains 400,000 or so distinct CDR3 sequences, roughly 30% of which appear only once. The TCR was taken from a human donor in good health (CMV status not recorded). Some clones in this sample may be carry-over from other donors' samples. The specimen was PBMCs. This rearrangement joins TRBV6-6 to TRBJ1-1; TRBD1 aligns across 8 bases. The CDR3 coding sequence is TGTGCCAGCAGTGCCGACAGGGGTTTCACTGAAGCTTTCTTT. It translates to CASSADRGFTEAFF.